This TCR beta chain is drawn from a study of T cell responses to AZD1222 COVID-19 vaccine. Germline V CDR1 and CDR2: MNHNY, SVGAGI (reference sequence). The CDR3 covers 16 residues. V lost 2 bases to trimming and J lost 0 bases, with 13 bases between them. Method: immunoSEQ multiplex PCR; TCRdb's copy keeps in-frame clones and lacks some. The data show under 130,000 clones, approximately 90% seen once. The sequence was obtained from an adult who received the AZD1222 COVID-19 vaccine. V usage is TRBV6-6 and J usage is TRBJ1-2; D is ambiguous. The sample in question was peripheral blood, obtained 28 days after the second AZD1222 dose. This chain's CDR3 is CASSYLPAKANYGYTF. CDR3 bases: TGTGCCAGCAGTTACCTCCCGGCAAAAGCTAACTATGGCTACACCTTC.